This T cell receptor beta chain was retrieved from a study of monozygotic twins with inflammatory bowel disease. General observations from the study: Fewer shared clonotypes with others were found in IBD patients than in healthy twins, especially with disease activity.

As for this clonotype: The target antigen is unknown.

Germline CDR1 and CDR2: SGHRS and YFSETQ. The CDR3 is 18 residues long. Each CDR3 protein gets one entry in TCRdb, which reprocessed the 5' RACE reads and gives no DNA. This sample's table reports about 210,000 distinct CDR3 sequences. No T cells were sorted before total RNA was taken from whole blood. The TCR sequence derives from a human donor with ulcerative colitis or Crohn's disease, or a healthy co-twin of an affected twin (not recorded which). The J gene is TRBJ2-3, the V gene TRBV5-1; TCRdb designates TRBD2, a call that cannot be tested without DNA. What was sequenced was blood. CDR3 protein: CASSLGSSAGLIPDTQYF.